Below, one T cell receptor (beta chain) is given with its context. Antigen: not known. Germline V CDR1 and CDR2: SGHKS, YYEKEE (reference sequence). The CDR3 extends over 15 amino acids. V was cut by 7 bases and J by 4 bases, with 18 bases left in between. Peripheral blood was drawn, about 9.1 milliliters per donor. PBMCs numbering at least 7 million were isolated per sample. This sample stems from a study of blood T cells in healthy people across ages. Study findings and constraints: Diversity figures derived from one million T cells were judged to underestimate the true value. A roughly linear fall in TCR beta diversity per million T cells was seen with increasing age.

Then a second PCR, running roughly 7 to 11 cycles, was carried out with a sample-barcoded 5' primer and a J-beta primer mix. Each CDR3 protein gets one entry after TCRdb re-called the 5' RACE reads with MiXCR. The data show some 750,000 distinct CDR3 sequences, approximately 21% seen once. The source material was blood. The sequence was collected from a man between 65 and 85 years old in good health. This chain connects TRBV5-5 to TRBJ2-1; TRBD2 might be the D (6 bases). The CDR3 DNA reads as TGTGCCAGCCGATTTTCGGGGGTTCTATACAATGAGCAGTTCTTC. The encoded protein is CASRFSGVLYNEQFF.